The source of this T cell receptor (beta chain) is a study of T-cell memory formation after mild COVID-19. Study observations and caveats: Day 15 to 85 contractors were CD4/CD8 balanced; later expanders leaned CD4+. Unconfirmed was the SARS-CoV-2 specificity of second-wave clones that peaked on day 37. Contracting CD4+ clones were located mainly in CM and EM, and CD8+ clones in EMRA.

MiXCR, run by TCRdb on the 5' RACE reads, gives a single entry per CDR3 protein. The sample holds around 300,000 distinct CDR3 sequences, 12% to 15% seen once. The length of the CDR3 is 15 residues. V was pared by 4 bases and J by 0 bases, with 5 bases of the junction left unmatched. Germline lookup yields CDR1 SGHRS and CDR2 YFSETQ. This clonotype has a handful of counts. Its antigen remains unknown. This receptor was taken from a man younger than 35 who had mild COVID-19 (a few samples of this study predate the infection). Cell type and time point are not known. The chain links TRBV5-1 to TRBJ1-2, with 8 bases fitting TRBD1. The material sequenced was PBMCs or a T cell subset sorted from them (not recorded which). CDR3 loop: CASSVAGGSNYGYTF. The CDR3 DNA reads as TGCGCCAGCAGCGTTGCAGGGGGCTCTAACTATGGCTACACCTTC.